This T cell receptor beta chain was found in a study of cytomegalovirus exposure and HLA in healthy donors. The CDR3 loop spans 13 amino acids. J gave up 9 bases and V 2 bases, and 5 bases lay outside the gene matches. Per germline, CDR1 MGHDK and CDR2 SYGVNS. The PCR was carried out with 60 Vbeta primers and 13 Jbeta primers. The method was immunoSEQ multiplex PCR; TCRdb's version includes in-frame clones alone and lacks a portion of them. The sample records approximately 77,000 clones, more than 65% being singletons. The sample consisted of PBMCs. This TCR was recovered from a male donor in good health and CMV-seropositive. The genes are TRBV25-1 and TRBJ2-3; 7 nucleotides line up with TRBD2. The CDR3 coding sequence is TGTGCCAGCAGTGAACCTGGCGGGAGAACGCAGTATTTT. Its translation: CASSEPGGRTQYF.